This T cell receptor beta chain emerged from a study of T cell clusters in autoimmune cytopenias. Study results and limitations: Primary autoimmune cytopenia patients appeared to lack physiological T cell clusters present in healthy donors.

TRB was amplified from about 260 ng of peripheral blood genomic DNA per sample. This CDR3 region has 14 residues. The germline V gene encodes CDR1 KGHDR and CDR2 SFDVKD. Notes on this clonotype: Its antigen remains unidentified.

One tube held mixed TRB-A and TRB-B primer pools for touch-down PCR. TCRdb re-called the multiplex PCR reads and catalogs CDR3 proteins one per entry, DNA excluded. The specimen's table records 9,500 to 12,000 distinct CDR3 sequences. These records were also assigned to another study, of T cell repertoires in aging, cancer and after chemotherapy. According to that study: Rebound thymic output was suggested by rising median generation probability during chemotherapy in each cancer cohort.

The receptor was isolated from a human donor in good health. Sequencing used peripheral blood. The V gene is TRBV24-1, the J gene TRBJ2-3; TCRdb designates TRBD1, a call that cannot be tested without DNA. The CDR3 is CATSARGSTDTQYF.